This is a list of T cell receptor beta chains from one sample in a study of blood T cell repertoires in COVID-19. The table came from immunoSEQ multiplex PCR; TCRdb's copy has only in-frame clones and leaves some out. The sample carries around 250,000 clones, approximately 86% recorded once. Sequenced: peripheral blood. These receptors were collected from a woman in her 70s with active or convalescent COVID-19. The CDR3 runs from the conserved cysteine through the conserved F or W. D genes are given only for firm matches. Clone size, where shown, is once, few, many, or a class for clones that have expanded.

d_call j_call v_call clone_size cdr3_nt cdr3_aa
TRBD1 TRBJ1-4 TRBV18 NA TGTGCCAGCTCACCCGGGACAGGGAATGAAAAACTGTTTTTT CASSPGTGNEKLFF
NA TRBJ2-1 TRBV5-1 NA TGCGCCAGCAGCCCCGCGGAGGGGGGGTACAATGAGCAGTTCTTC CASSPAEGGYNEQFF
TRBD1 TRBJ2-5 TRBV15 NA TGTGCCACCAGCAGAGAGGGGACAGGGTGGGAGACCCAGTACTTC CATSREGTGWETQYF
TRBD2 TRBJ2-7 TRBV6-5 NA TGTGCCAGCAGCCTTTACGGGAGGGAGCAGTACTTC CASSLYGREQYF
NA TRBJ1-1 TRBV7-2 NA TGTGCCAGCAGCTTAGAATTTAGTGGCACTGAAGCTTTCTTT CASSLEFSGTEAFF
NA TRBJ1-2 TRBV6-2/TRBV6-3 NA TGTGCCAGCAGTTACGAGTATTTCTATGGCTACACCTTC CASSYEYFYGYTF
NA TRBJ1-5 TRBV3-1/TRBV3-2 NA TGTGCCAGCAGCCAAAACTTAAACCCGGGTCAGCCCCAGCATTTT CASSQNLNPGQPQHF
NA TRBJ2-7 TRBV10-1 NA TGCGCCAGCAGTCTTGCCTTTCGTGGGGGCGGCGAGCAGTACTTC CASSLAFRGGGEQYF
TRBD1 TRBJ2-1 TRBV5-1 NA TGCGCCAGCAGTAGGACAGGGGGCGCTTACAATGAGCAGTTCTTC CASSRTGGAYNEQFF
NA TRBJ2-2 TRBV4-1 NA TGCGCCAGCAGCCAAGTTGAGGGAACCGGGGAGCTGTTTTTT CASSQVEGTGELFF
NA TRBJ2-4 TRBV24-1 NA TGTGCCACCAGTGAGGGAGGTCTAGCCAAAAACATTCAGTACTTC CATSEGGLAKNIQYF
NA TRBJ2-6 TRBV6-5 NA TGTGCCAGCAGTTACGGTCAGTCTGGGGCCAACGTCCTGACTTTC CASSYGQSGANVLTF
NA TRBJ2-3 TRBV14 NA TGTGCCAGCAGCCAAGCGACAACGGTCACAGATACGCAGTATTTT CASSQATTVTDTQYF
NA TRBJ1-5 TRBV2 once TGTGCCAGCAGTGAACCGGCGGGGATAAGCCCCCAGCATTTT CASSEPAGISPQHF
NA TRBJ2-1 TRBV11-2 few TGTGCCAGCAGCGGAGGGTCCTCCTACAATGAGCAGTTCTTC CASSGGSSYNEQFF
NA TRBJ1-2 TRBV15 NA TGTGCCACCAGCGGTTTTGGCGGAGCTTTTCCATACCTCAACTATGGCTACACCTTC CATSGFGGAFPYLNYGYTF
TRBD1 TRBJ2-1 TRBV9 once TGTGCCAGCAGCGTAGTGTCCGCGACAGGGGCATCAAGGAGGTCCTACAATGAGCAGTTCTTC CASSVVSATGASRRSYNEQFF